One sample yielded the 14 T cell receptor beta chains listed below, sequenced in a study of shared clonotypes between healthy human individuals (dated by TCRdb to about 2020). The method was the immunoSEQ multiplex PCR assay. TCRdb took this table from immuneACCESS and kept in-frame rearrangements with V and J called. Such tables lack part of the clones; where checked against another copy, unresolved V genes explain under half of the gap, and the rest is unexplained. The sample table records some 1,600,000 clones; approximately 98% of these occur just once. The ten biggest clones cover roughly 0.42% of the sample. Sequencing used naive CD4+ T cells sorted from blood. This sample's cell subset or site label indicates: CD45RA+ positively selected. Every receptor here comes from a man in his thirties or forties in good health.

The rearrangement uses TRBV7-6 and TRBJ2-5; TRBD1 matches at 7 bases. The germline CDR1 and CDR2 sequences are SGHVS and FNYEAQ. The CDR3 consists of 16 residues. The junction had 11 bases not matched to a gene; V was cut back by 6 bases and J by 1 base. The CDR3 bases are TGTGCCAGCAGACCAACCCTGGACAGGCTCCAAGAGACCCAGTACTTC. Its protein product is CASRPTLDRLQETQYF.

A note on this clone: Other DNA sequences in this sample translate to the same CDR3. CDR3 sequence: CASRSSGTYEQYF. The CDR3, as DNA: TGTGCCAGCAGGTCCAGCGGAACCTACGAGCAGTACTTC. This chain links TRBV28 with TRBJ2-7, with D maybe TRBD2 (5 bases). CDR3 length: 13 residues. CDR1 and CDR2 (germline): MDHEN, SYDVKM. V was pared by 6 bases and J by 2 bases, with 11 bases between.

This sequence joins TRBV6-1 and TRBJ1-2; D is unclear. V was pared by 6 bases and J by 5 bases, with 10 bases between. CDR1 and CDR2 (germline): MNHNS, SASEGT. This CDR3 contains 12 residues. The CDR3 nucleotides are TGTGCCAGCAGCTCGCCGGCATATGGCTACACCTTC. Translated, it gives CASSSPAYGYTF.

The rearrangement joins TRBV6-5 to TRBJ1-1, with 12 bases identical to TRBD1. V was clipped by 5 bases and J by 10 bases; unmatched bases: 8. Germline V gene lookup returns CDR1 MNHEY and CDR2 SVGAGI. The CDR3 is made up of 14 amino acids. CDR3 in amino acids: CASSPTGQGASAFF. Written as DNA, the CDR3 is TGTGCCAGCAGTCCCACGGGACAGGGGGCTTCAGCTTTCTTT.

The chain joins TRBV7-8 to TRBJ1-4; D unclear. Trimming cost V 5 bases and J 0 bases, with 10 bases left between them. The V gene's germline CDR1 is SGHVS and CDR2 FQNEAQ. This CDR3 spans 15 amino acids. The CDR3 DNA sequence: TGTGCCAGCAGCCGCCGGTTCTCAACTAATGAAAAACTGTTTTTT. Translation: CASSRRFSTNEKLFF.

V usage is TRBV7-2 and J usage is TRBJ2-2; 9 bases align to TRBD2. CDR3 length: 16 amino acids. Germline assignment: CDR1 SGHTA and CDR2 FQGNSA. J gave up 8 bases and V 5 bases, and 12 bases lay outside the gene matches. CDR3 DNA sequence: TGTGCCAGCAGCCCCGCTTACAGCGGGAGGCGTGGGGAGCTGTTTTTT. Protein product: CASSPAYSGRRGELFF.

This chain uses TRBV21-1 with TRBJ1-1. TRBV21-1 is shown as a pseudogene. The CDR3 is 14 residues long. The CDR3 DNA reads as TGTGCCAGCAGCAAAGCGCCTTTAAACACTGAAGCTTTCTTT. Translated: CASSKAPLNTEAFF.

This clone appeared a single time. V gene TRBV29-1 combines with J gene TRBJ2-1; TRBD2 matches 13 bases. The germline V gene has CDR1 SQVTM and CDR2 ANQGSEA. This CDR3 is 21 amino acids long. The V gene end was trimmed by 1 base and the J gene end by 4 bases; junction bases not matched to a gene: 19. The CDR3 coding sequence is TGCAGCGTTGAAGGGACAGGGAAATGGACTAGCGGGAGTCGGAGGTACAATGAGCAGTTCTTC. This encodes CSVEGTGKWTSGSRRYNEQFF.

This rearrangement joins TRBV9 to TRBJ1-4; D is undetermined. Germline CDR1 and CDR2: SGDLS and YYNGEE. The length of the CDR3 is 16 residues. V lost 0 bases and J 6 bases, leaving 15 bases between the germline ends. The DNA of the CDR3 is TGTGCCAGCAGCGTAGGTATGAGAGGTGGGGATGAAAAACTGTTTTTT. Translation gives CASSVGMRGGDEKLFF.

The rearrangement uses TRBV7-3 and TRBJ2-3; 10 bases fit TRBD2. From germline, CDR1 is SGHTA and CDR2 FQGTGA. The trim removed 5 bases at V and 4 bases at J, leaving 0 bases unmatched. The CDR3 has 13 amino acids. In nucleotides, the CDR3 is TGTGCCAGCAGCACTAGCGGGGCAGATACGCAGTATTTT. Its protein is CASSTSGADTQYF.

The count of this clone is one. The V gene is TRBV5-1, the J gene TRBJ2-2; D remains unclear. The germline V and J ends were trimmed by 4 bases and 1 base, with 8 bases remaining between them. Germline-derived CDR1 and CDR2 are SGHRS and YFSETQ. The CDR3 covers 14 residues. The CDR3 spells CASSRPENTGELFF. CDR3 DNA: TGCGCCAGCAGCCGTCCCGAGAACACCGGGGAGCTGTTTTTT.

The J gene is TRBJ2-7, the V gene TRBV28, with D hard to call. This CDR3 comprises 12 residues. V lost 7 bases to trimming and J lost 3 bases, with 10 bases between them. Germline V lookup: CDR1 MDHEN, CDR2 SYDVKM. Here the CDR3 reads CASTWNFYEQYF. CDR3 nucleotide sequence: TGTGCCAGCACCTGGAACTTCTACGAGCAGTACTTC. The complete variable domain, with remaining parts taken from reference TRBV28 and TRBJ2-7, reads DVKVTQSSRYLVKRTGEKVFLECVQDMDHENMFWYRQDPGLGLRLIYFSYDVKMKEKGDIPEGYSVSREKKERFSLILESASTNQTSMYLCASTWNFYEQYFGPGTRLTVT.

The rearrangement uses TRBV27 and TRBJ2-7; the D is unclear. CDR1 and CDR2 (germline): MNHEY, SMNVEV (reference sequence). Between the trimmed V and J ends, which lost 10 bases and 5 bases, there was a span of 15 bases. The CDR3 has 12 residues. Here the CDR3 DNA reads TGTGCCACTTCCGCCAATGGAGACGAGCAGTACTTC. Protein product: CATSANGDEQYF.

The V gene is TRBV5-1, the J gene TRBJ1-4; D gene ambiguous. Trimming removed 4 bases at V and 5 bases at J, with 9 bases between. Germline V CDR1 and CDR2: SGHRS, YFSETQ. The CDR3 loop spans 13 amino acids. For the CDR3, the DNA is TGCGCCAGCAGCCGGGCCCTCAATGAAAAACTGTTTTTT. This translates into CASSRALNEKLFF.